Following are 27 T cell receptor beta chains from one sample sequenced in a study of spatial heterogeneity in lung cancer. Specified time point: sample taken at primary tumor resection. The authors sequenced whole RNA from tumor, nontumor lung or frozen PBMC without sorting. TCRdb used MiXCR to reprocess the 5' RACE reads, holding one entry per CDR3 protein. The sample contains about 95,000 distinct CDR3 sequences, roughly 9.5% of which appear only once. Sequencing was performed on PBMCs, taken at surgery. The source of these receptors is a male donor with early-stage non-small cell lung cancer.

The V and J genes are TRBV7-6 and TRBJ2-5; D gene ambiguous. Between the trimmed V and J ends, which lost 5 bases and 2 bases, there was a span of 18 bases. Germline assignment: CDR1 SGHVS and CDR2 FNYEAQ. The CDR3 has 16 amino acids. CDR3 region: CASSHGPSLGQETQYF. The CDR3 nucleotides read TGTGCCAGCAGCCACGGACCCTCACTGGGGCAAGAGACCCAGTACTTC.

The J gene is TRBJ2-7, the V gene TRBV7-9; D possibly corresponds to TRBD1 (5 bases). The CDR3 totals 16 residues. Trimming removed 3 bases at V and 3 bases at J, with 18 bases between. In germline, CDR1 is SEHNR, CDR2 FQNEAQ (reference sequence). The CDR3 sequence: CASSFTLGQGIYEQYF. The CDR3 DNA follows: TGTGCCAGCAGCTTTACTTTGGGGCAGGGAATCTACGAGCAGTACTTC.

A few counts support this clonotype. The chain couples TRBV7-2 to TRBJ2-2; 10 positions agree with TRBD1. This CDR3 contains 15 residues. The junction had 3 bases not matched to a gene; V was cut back by 4 bases and J by 4 bases. CDR1 and CDR2 from the germline V gene are SGHTA and FQGNSA. In DNA form, the CDR3 reads TGTGCCAGCAGCTCCCGACAGGGGGCCACCGGGGAGCTGTTTTTT. This encodes CASSSRQGATGELFF.

The genes are TRBV29-1 and TRBJ1-1; tentatively, D is TRBD1 (6 bases). The CDR3 contains 15 residues. The germline V and J ends were trimmed by 7 bases and 5 bases, with 23 bases remaining between them. Germline V gene data show CDR1 as SQVTM and CDR2 as ANQGSEA. The CDR3 loop reads CSGSSKGGAETEAFF. The CDR3 nucleotides are TGCAGCGGTTCTTCCAAGGGGGGCGCGGAGACTGAAGCTTTCTTT. The full variable domain, its missing parts supplied by reference TRBV29-1 and TRBJ1-1, is SAVISQKPSRDICQRGTSLTIQCQVDSQVTMMFWYRQQPGQSLTLIATANQGSEATYESGFVIDKFPISRPNLTFSTLTVSNMSPEDSSIYLCSGSSKGGAETEAFFGQGTRLTVV.

This clonotype was seen many times. The chain is built from TRBV9 and TRBJ2-2, with D unclear. The V and J ends lost 0 bases and 7 bases respectively, with 7 bases between them. CDR1 is SGDLS, CDR2 YYNGEE, per germline. This CDR3 is 13 amino acids long. CDR3 nucleotides: TGTGCCAGCAGCGTAGAAAGCAACGGGGAGCTGTTTTTT. Residues: CASSVESNGELFF. The complete variable domain, with remaining parts taken from reference TRBV9 and TRBJ2-2, reads DSGVTQTPKHLITATGQRVTLRCSPRSGDLSVYWYQQSLDQGLQFLIQYYNGEERAKGNILERFSAQQFPDLHSELNLSSLELGDSALYFCASSVESNGELFFGEGSRLTVL.

This rearrangement joins TRBV3-1 to TRBJ2-3, with D possibly being TRBD2 (5 bases). V dropped 1 base and J dropped 2 bases, with 13 bases sitting between them. CDR1 and CDR2 from the germline V gene are LGHDT and YNNKEL (reference sequence). This CDR3 has 16 amino acids. This CDR3 is CASSQAVGEITDTQYF. The CDR3 region has the DNA TGTGCCAGCAGCCAAGCGGTCGGGGAAATCACAGATACGCAGTATTTT.

This clonotype occurred a few times. The chain combines TRBV6-2 or TRBV6-3 with TRBJ1-5; D may be TRBD1 (5 bases). The V end lost 8 bases, the J end lost 0 bases, and 11 bases lay between the germline ends. This CDR3 has 14 residues. Germline V lookup: CDR1 MNHEY, CDR2 SVGEGT. CDR3 coding DNA: TGTGCCAGCCAGGACACCAATAGCAATCAGCCCCAGCATTTT. It yields the protein CASQDTNSNQPQHF.

The sample holds many counts of this clonotype. The chain carries TRBV29-1 and TRBJ2-7, with a tentative D call TRBD2 (5 bases). Germline V gene data show CDR1 as SQVTM and CDR2 as ANQGSEA. Trimming pared 7 bases from V and 6 bases from J, leaving 19 bases between. CDR3 length equals 13 residues. The CDR3 bases are TGCAGCGCCCAAGCCGGGGTCAAGGTCGAGCAGTACTTC. The encoded protein is CSAQAGVKVEQYF.

A remark on this clonotype: This sequence may be a read error, since a much larger clone differs from it by one base. This is likely a read error, given that the CDR3 carries no conserved phenylalanine or tryptophan at its end. Written as DNA, the CDR3 is TGTGCCAGCAGCACTGACCAGGGGGGCTACGAGCAGTACTGC. Translated: CASSTDQGGYEQYC. The chain carries TRBV2 and TRBJ2-7, with TRBD1 as a possible D gene (7 bases). The germline V and J ends were trimmed by 6 bases and 3 bases, with 15 bases remaining between them. This CDR3 has 14 amino acids. CDR1 is SNHLY, CDR2 FYNNEI, per germline.

This clonotype was picked up a small number of times. This rearrangement joins TRBV15 to TRBJ2-7, with D tentatively TRBD1 or TRBD2 (5 bases each). V lost 3 bases and J 8 bases, leaving 8 bases between the germline ends. This CDR3 has 11 amino acids. Germline loops: CDR1 LNHNV, CDR2 YYDKDF (reference sequence). The CDR3: CATSSQGQQYF. For the CDR3, the DNA is TGTGCCACCAGCAGCCAGGGACAGCAGTACTTC.

This clonotype showed up just a few times. The CDR3 is CAWSVKAAPNQPQHF. Written as DNA, the CDR3 is TGTGCCTGGAGTGTAAAGGCAGCGCCGAATCAGCCCCAGCATTTT. The chain is built from TRBV30 and TRBJ1-5; no firm D call. The CDR3 is 15 amino acids. Trimming removed 0 bases from V and 4 bases from J, with 13 bases in between. In germline, CDR1 is GTSNPN, CDR2 SVGIG (reference sequence).

This chain joins TRBV7-9 and TRBJ1-4; possible D gene TRBD1, 5 bases. This CDR3 has 15 residues. Trimming pared 5 bases from V and 5 bases from J, leaving 15 bases between. CDR1 SEHNR and CDR2 FQNEAQ come from the germline V gene (reference sequence). CDR3 in amino acids: CASSPTWDGNEKLFF. DNA of the CDR3: TGTGCCAGCAGCCCAACATGGGACGGGAATGAAAAACTGTTTTTT.

The chain employs TRBV24-1 and TRBJ1-2; no reliable D call. The CDR3 is 13 residues long. In germline, CDR1 is KGHDR, CDR2 SFDVKD. Trimming took off 4 bases at V and 2 bases at J, with 7 bases between the two ends. CDR3 DNA: TGTGCCACCAGTGAGGGCAGAAACTATGGCTACACCTTC. As protein: CATSEGRNYGYTF.

This clonotype occurred a few times. In nucleotides, the CDR3 is TGTGCCTGGACTCCCCCGGGCCCCGAGCAGTACTTC. As protein: CAWTPPGPEQYF. This sequence joins TRBV30 and TRBJ2-7; no clear D gene. V lost 4 bases and J 6 bases, leaving 13 bases between the germline ends. Looked up from germline, CDR1 is GTSNPN and CDR2 is SVGIG (reference sequence). The CDR3 has 12 amino acids.

The rearrangement joins TRBV2 to TRBJ2-3; 10 bases match TRBD2. Trimming at V came to 4 bases and at J to 8 bases, leaving 6 bases not matched to a gene. This CDR3 region has 14 residues. Germline CDR1 and CDR2: SNHLY and FYNNEI. The CDR3 loop reads CASSGGLALVTQYF. Written as DNA, the CDR3 is TGTGCCAGCAGTGGGGGACTAGCGCTGGTTACGCAGTATTTT.

This clonotype was picked up many times. V gene TRBV20-1 combines with J gene TRBJ1-5; D remains unclear. V was trimmed by 3 bases and J by 1 base, leaving 7 bases between them. Germline V gives CDR1 DFQATT, CDR2 SNEGSKA (reference sequence). This CDR3 has 13 residues. This CDR3 reads CSASLGSNQPQHF. CDR3 nucleotide sequence: TGCAGTGCTAGCCTGGGGAGCAATCAGCCCCAGCATTTT.

The gene calls are TRBV29-1 and TRBJ1-2; the D gene is possibly TRBD1 (6 bases). The germline V gene encodes CDR1 SQVTM and CDR2 ANQGSEA. There are 13 residues in the CDR3. Trimming took off 4 bases at V and 8 bases at J, with 17 bases between the two ends. The CDR3 region is CSVVTGLFSGYTF. The CDR3, as DNA: TGCAGCGTTGTGACAGGTCTCTTCTCCGGCTACACCTTC.

The table lists this clonotype with many counts. The chain joins TRBV7-9 to TRBJ1-1, with D perhaps matching TRBD1 (6 bases). CDR1 is SEHNR, CDR2 FQNEAQ, per germline (reference sequence). This CDR3 comprises 14 residues. V lost 2 bases, J lost 3 bases, and 10 bases lay in between. The CDR3 DNA reads as TGTGCCAGCAGCTTAATTTCAGGGGACACTGAAGCTTTCTTT. Encoded protein: CASSLISGDTEAFF.

V usage is TRBV20-1 and J usage is TRBJ2-7; 7 bases fit TRBD1. This CDR3 has 14 residues. V lost 5 bases, J lost 2 bases, and 9 bases stayed unmatched. CDR1 is DFQATT and CDR2 is SNEGSKA in the germline V gene (reference sequence). The CDR3 coding sequence is TGCAGTGCTCTTCGGACAGGACAACCCTACGAGCAGTACTTC. Amino acids: CSALRTGQPYEQYF.

This clonotype occurred many times. The chain has TRBV29-1 and TRBJ1-1; maybe TRBD1 (5 bases). This CDR3 contains 15 residues. V was pared by 5 bases and J by 0 bases, with 16 bases between. Germline CDR1 SQVTM, CDR2 ANQGSEA. The chain's CDR3 is CSVNGGWGMNTEAFF. In nucleotides, the CDR3 is TGCAGCGTTAACGGGGGATGGGGCATGAACACTGAAGCTTTCTTT. The full variable domain, with the rest looked up from reference TRBV29-1 and TRBJ1-1, is SAVISQKPSRDICQRGTSLTIQCQVDSQVTMMFWYRQQPGQSLTLIATANQGSEATYESGFVIDKFPISRPNLTFSTLTVSNMSPEDSSIYLCSVNGGWGMNTEAFFGQGTRLTVV.

At least ten counts were recorded for this clonotype. The chain joins TRBV5-1 to TRBJ1-4; 7 positions match TRBD1. The CDR3 is 14 amino acids. The J segment lost 4 bases and the V segment lost 2 bases, leaving 2 bases of the junction unmatched. Germline CDR1 reads SGHRS; CDR2 reads YFSETQ. In nucleotides, the CDR3 is TGCGCCAGCAGCTTAGACAGGGTTAATGAAAAACTGTTTTTT. It encodes CASSLDRVNEKLFF. Variable domain in full (rest from reference TRBV5-1 and TRBJ1-4): KAGVTQTPRYLIKTRGQQVTLSCSPISGHRSVSWYQQTPGQGLQFLFEYFSETQRNKGNFPGRFSGRQFSNSRSEMNVSTLELGDSALYLCASSLDRVNEKLFFGSGTQLSVL.

This clonotype was observed a few times. The V gene is TRBV20-1, the J gene TRBJ2-3, with 9 bases matching TRBD2. V was clipped by 1 base and J by 4 bases; unmatched bases: 6. The CDR3 extends over 15 amino acids. Germline V gene sequence: CDR1 DFQATT, CDR2 SNEGSKA (reference sequence). CDR3 protein: CSARVGSGRSDTQYF. The CDR3 bases are TGCAGTGCTAGAGTCGGTAGCGGGAGATCAGATACGCAGTATTTT.

The rearrangement uses TRBV6-4 and TRBJ2-3, with 7 bases fitting TRBD2. CDR1 and CDR2 from the germline V gene are MRHNA and SNTAGT. The CDR3 length is 14 residues. V lost 4 bases to trimming and J lost 3 bases; unmatched junction nucleotides: 4. The CDR3 spells CASSGTRVTDTQYF. CDR3 in DNA: TGTGCCAGCAGTGGGACTAGGGTGACAGATACGCAGTATTTT.

This clonotype was picked up a small number of times. The chain employs TRBV6-6 and TRBJ2-3; D might be TRBD2 (7 bases). Trimming pared 7 bases from V and 6 bases from J, leaving 20 bases between. The germline V gene encodes CDR1 MNHNY and CDR2 SVGAGI (reference sequence). This CDR3 is built from 15 residues. The CDR3 region is CASTYGGGPGDTQYF. CDR3 coding DNA: TGTGCCAGCACCTATGGGGGGGGGCCTGGGGATACGCAGTATTTT.

Ten or more counts support this clonotype. This rearrangement joins TRBV6-6 to TRBJ2-5; 7 bases are a match to TRBD1. Per the germline V gene, CDR1 is MNHNY and CDR2 is SVGAGI (reference sequence). V lost 5 bases, J lost 2 bases, and 8 bases stayed unmatched. The CDR3 length is 15 residues. The CDR3, as DNA: TGTGCCAGCAGTCCCCGGGACAGCTCTCAAGAGACCCAGTACTTC. Protein: CASSPRDSSQETQYF.

This chain links TRBV5-1 with TRBJ2-3; 7 positions match TRBD1. J gave up 4 bases and V 4 bases, and 6 bases lay outside the gene matches. CDR3 size: 14 residues. The V gene's germline CDR1 is SGHRS and CDR2 YFSETQ. CDR3 DNA sequence: TGCGCCAGCAGCCCTGTAGGGGGCCCAGATACGCAGTATTTT. Amino acid sequence: CASSPVGGPDTQYF. The entire variable domain, with the rest obtained from reference TRBV5-1 and TRBJ2-3, is as follows: KAGVTQTPRYLIKTRGQQVTLSCSPISGHRSVSWYQQTPGQGLQFLFEYFSETQRNKGNFPGRFSGRQFSNSRSEMNVSTLELGDSALYLCASSPVGGPDTQYFGPGTRLTVL.

The sample holds a few counts of this clonotype. The chain joins TRBV6-5 to TRBJ1-5, with a weak D call TRBD1 (5 bases). CDR1 MNHEY and CDR2 SVGAGI come from the germline V gene. The CDR3 contains 14 residues. The V end was cut by 6 bases, the J end by 2 bases, with 11 bases between. The CDR3 protein is CASRKAGGNQPQHF. CDR3 bases: TGTGCCAGCAGAAAGGCGGGGGGCAATCAGCCCCAGCATTTT.